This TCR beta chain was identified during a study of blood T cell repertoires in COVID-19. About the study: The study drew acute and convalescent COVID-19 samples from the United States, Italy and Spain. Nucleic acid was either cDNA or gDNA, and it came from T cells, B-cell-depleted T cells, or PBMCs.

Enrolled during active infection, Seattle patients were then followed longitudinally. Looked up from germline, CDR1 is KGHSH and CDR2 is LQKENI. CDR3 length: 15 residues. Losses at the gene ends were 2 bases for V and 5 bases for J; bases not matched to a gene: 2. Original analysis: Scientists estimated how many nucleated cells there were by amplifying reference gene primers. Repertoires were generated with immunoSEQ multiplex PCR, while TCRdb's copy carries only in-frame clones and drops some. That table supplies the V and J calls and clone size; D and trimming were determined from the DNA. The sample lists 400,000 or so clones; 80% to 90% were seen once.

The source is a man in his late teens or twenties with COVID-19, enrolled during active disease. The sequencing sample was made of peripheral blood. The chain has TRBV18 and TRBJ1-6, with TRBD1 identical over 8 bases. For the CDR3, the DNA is TGTGCCAGCTCACCATTGACAGGGGATAATTCACCCCTCCACTTT. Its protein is CASSPLTGDNSPLHF.